This T cell receptor beta chain was documented in a study of Ad26.COV2.S vaccination and SARS-CoV-2 variants. Study in general: The authors gave Ad26.COV2.S intramuscularly, either once or twice 56 days apart.

The ends lost 3 bases at V and 3 bases at J; junction bases unmatched: 8. CDR1 is SGHTA and CDR2 is FQGTGA in the germline V gene. The CDR3 is 16 residues long. Treatment here: about 20 received Ad26.COV2.S at low or high dose, single or two shots; about five received placebo; per-sample allocation not given. The samples date from day 63 after the first vaccine or placebo injection. Using immunoSEQ multiplex PCR, the repertoire was profiled, and TCRdb retains in-frame clones only, with some absent. The sample shows approximately 460,000 clones, nearly 90% of them seen only once. The sequence was obtained from a person aged 18-65 years who received the Ad26.COV2.S COVID-19 vaccine or a placebo. V gene TRBV7-3 combines with J gene TRBJ2-1; TRBD2 matches at 7 bases. Sequencing was performed on peripheral blood, taken in a trial of Ad26.COV2.S vaccine versus placebo. The CDR3 bases are TGTGCCAGCAGCTTCTCGGCTAGCGGCCGCTACAATGAGCAGTTCTTC. Translating it yields CASSFSASGRYNEQFF.